This note documents a single TCR beta chain sequence. This record belongs to a study of T cell changes during pregnancy in multiple sclerosis. Germline CDR1 KGHSH, CDR2 LQKENI. The length of the CDR3 is 13 residues. Unmatched junction bases numbered 4, after V lost 4 bases and J lost 9 bases. Clones were sequenced by immunoSEQ multiplex PCR, and TCRdb holds only the in-frame ones, with some missing. The repertoire holds about 61,000 clones, with about nine tenths as singletons. The sequence was collected from a female donor in good health, enrolled as a control in a pregnancy study. The chain couples TRBV18 to TRBJ2-1; 9 bases align to TRBD2. The material was peripheral blood, obtained in the first trimester of pregnancy. This chain's CDR3 is CASSLAGDSEQFF. For the CDR3, the DNA is TGTGCCAGCTCACTAGCGGGGGACAGTGAGCAGTTCTTC.